The next 11 T cell receptor beta chains were all read from a single sample in a study of monozygotic twins with inflammatory bowel disease (dated by TCRdb to 2018 to 2020). Library generation was performed with 5' RACE. Sequencing used an Illumina HiSeq 2500. After TCRdb reprocessed the reads, each CDR3 protein sequence was kept as one row, without DNA. This sample's records show over 200,000 distinct CDR3 sequences. Together, the top ten hold less than 2% of the sample. The sample was blood. The receptors were sampled from a human donor with ulcerative colitis or Crohn's disease, or a healthy co-twin of an affected twin (not recorded which).

The chain carries TRBV29-1 and TRBJ2-6; checking the TCRdb D call of TRBD1 is not possible without DNA. Germline V gene lookup returns CDR1 SQVTM and CDR2 ANQGSEA. CDR3 length: 16 amino acids. The CDR3 here is CSAQRDRDSGANVLTF.

The V gene is TRBV20-1, the J gene TRBJ2-1; no DNA is available, so the TRBD1 call from TCRdb remains unchecked. The CDR3 runs to 16 residues. Germline CDR1 DFQATT, CDR2 SNEGSKA (reference sequence). CDR3 sequence reads: CSAVPQRRNSYNEQFF.

The CDR3 loop is CASGSQVNTEAFF. J is TRBJ1-1 and V is TRBV7-9. Germline-derived CDR1 and CDR2 are SEHNR and FQNEAQ (reference sequence). There are 13 residues in the CDR3.

The gene calls are TRBV5-6 and TRBJ1-3; TCRdb lists TRBD1, though no DNA is available to test this call. Per germline, CDR1 SGHDT and CDR2 YYEEEE. This CDR3 region has 15 residues. This CDR3 reads CASSLAAGTGNTIYF.

CDR3 region: CASSVGTTRQETQYF. J is TRBJ2-5 and V is TRBV9. CDR1 and CDR2 (germline): SGDLS, YYNGEE. This CDR3 comprises 15 residues.

The rearrangement joins TRBV5-1 to TRBJ1-4; absent DNA, TCRdb's TRBD1 call cannot be checked. CDR1 is SGHRS and CDR2 is YFSETQ in the germline V gene. The CDR3 length is 15 residues. The CDR3 region is CASSRGGPTNEKLFF. The variable domain in full, with the rest retrieved from reference TRBV5-1 and TRBJ1-4, is KAGVTQTPRYLIKTRGQQVTLSCSPISGHRSVSWYQQTPGQGLQFLFEYFSETQRNKGNFPGRFSGRQFSNSRSEMNVSTLELGDSALYLCASSRGGPTNEKLFFGSGTQLSVL.

The rearrangement links TRBV27 to TRBJ2-1; TCRdb names TRBD2, which stays unverified in the absence of DNA. From germline, CDR1 is MNHEY and CDR2 SMNVEV (reference sequence). There are 16 residues in the CDR3. The CDR3 here is CASSREAGSSYNEQFF.

The genes are TRBV6-6 and TRBJ1-5. The germline gives CDR1 MNHNY, CDR2 SVGAGI (reference sequence). This CDR3 is built from 13 residues. CDR3 loop: CASSYLGDQPQHF.

V and J are TRBV20-1 and TRBJ1-5; TCRdb's assignment of TRBD1 cannot be checked, as there is no DNA. Looked up from germline, CDR1 is DFQATT and CDR2 is SNEGSKA (reference sequence). The CDR3 has 14 amino acids. CDR3 residues: CSASGQANNQPQHF.

V gene TRBV18 combines with J gene TRBJ1-5. The CDR3 sequence is 15 residues long. Germline-derived CDR1 and CDR2 are KGHSH and LQKENI. The CDR3 spells CASSRNSLSNQPQHF.

The V and J genes are TRBV6-1 and TRBJ1-2; the D gene TCRdb calls, TRBD1, cannot be checked with no DNA. This CDR3 region has 15 residues. The germline gives CDR1 MNHNS, CDR2 SASEGT. The CDR3 loop is CASQGPRQGAVGYTF.